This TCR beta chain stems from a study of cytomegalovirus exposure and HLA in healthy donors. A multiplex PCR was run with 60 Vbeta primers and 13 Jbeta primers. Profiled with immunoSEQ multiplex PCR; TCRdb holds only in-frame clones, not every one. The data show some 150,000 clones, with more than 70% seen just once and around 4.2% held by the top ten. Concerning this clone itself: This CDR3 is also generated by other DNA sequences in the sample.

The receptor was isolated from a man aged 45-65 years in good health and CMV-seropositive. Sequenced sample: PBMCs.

The CDR3 DNA is TGTGCCAGCAGTGAGGACAGAAACTATGGCTACACCTTC. Protein product: CASSEDRNYGYTF. The chain recombines TRBV2 with TRBJ1-2; D may be TRBD1 (6 bases). This CDR3 spans 13 amino acids. V lost 3 bases and J lost 2, with 7 bases in between. Germline loops: CDR1 SNHLY, CDR2 FYNNEI.